This T cell receptor beta chain is drawn from a study of T cells after yellow fever vaccination. The study's findings and limits: Weaker overall, the secondary response nonetheless peaked faster (day 5 versus 15). Booster samples showed a return of most primary-vaccination clones (around 95% CD4, about 88% CD8).

One entry per CDR3 protein results from TCRdb running MiXCR on the 5' RACE reads. Here the sample spans about 630,000 distinct CDR3 sequences, about 12% being singletons. With 6 bases clipped from V and 5 bases from J, the junction kept 7 bases outside the gene matches. CDR1 MNHNS and CDR2 SASEGT come from the germline V gene. CDR3 length: 16 amino acids. Concerning this clonotype itself: Its specificity is unknown.

The specimen was PBMCs, collected on the day of the yellow fever booster vaccination. This chain uses TRBV6-1 with TRBJ2-2; TRBD1 agrees at 12 bases. The TCR was taken from a man aged 30-40 years who received the YFV17D yellow fever vaccine. CDR3 in DNA: TGTGCCAGCAGGAGGGGGGACAGGGGGCTTACCGGGGAGCTGTTTTTT. Translated: CASRRGDRGLTGELFF.